A selection of T cell receptor beta chains follows, all from one sample in a study of T cell responses to AZD1222 COVID-19 vaccine. Sequenced by immunoSEQ multiplex PCR; TCRdb stores in-frame clones only, minus some. The data contain about 78,000 clones, 90% of them singletons. The material sequenced was peripheral blood, taken 28 days after the second AZD1222 dose. These receptors originate from an adult who received the AZD1222 COVID-19 vaccine. The conserved cysteine and the conserved F or W are not part of the CDR3 here.

>TRBV12-3/TRBV12-4|TRBJ2-1|11
ASHNLLASEQF
>TRBV28|TRBJ1-2|12
ASSPVDRGYGYT
>TRBV9|TRBJ1-1|10
ASRSPGGRTF
>TRBV19|TRBJ1-2|14
ASMGTGGALGYGYT
>TRBV2|TRBJ2-4|11
ASRRSPGGIQY
>TRBV5-4|TRBJ2-3|10
ASSLTRDTQY
>TRBV9|TRBJ2-2|15
ASSTGTSGRDFGELF
>TRBV11-3|TRBJ1-1|14
ASSLGEQGRRTEAF
>TRBV15|TRBJ1-1|12
ATTTDRGNTEAF
>TRBV12-3/TRBV12-4|TRBJ1-2|11
ASGTNRVYGYT
>TRBV29-1|TRBJ1-2|11
SVEEQGPHGYT
>TRBV9|TRBJ1-4|11
ASSVAQGEKLF
>TRBV14|TRBJ2-2|13
ASSHVGLSTGELF
>TRBV30|TRBJ1-2|12
AWSMDGLNYGYT
>TRBV24-1|TRBJ2-3|12
ATSDAGARDTQY
>TRBV2|TRBJ2-1|12
ASRRLDPGNEQF
>TRBV7-2|TRBJ1-1|12
ASSPGRQNTEAF
>TRBV30|TRBJ1-4|16
AWSALGTGGDVNEKLF
>TRBV24-1|TRBJ2-5|13
ATSDSRIGGFVQY
>TRBV9|TRBJ2-1|14
ASSVADRGQAYEQF
>TRBV30|TRBJ2-3|13
AWSGLAVATDTQY
>TRBV5-1|TRBJ1-3|14
ASSLAGGTGGNTIY
>TRBV6-5|TRBJ1-1|12
ASSRYGSGTEAF
>TRBV5-4|TRBJ1-3|13
ASSPAGVLGNTIY
>TRBV5-5|TRBJ1-5|11
ASSFSSRHPQH
>TRBV5-1|TRBJ2-3|10
ASSSDGDTQY
>TRBV6-1|TRBJ1-5|18
ASSEGQNSGSAYSNQPQH
>TRBV7-8|TRBJ2-1|13
ASSSSSGSYNEQF
>TRBV19|TRBJ2-2|13
ASSTRTGGGGELF
>TRBV7-9|TRBJ2-2|12
ASTYREHTGELF
>TRBV7-3|TRBJ2-3|13
ASSLFWGSTDTQY
>TRBV9|TRBJ1-3|13
ASSALTGTPDTIY
>TRBV6-6|TRBJ2-7|11
ASSYTDIYEQY
>TRBV11-1|TRBJ1-1|13
ASSFTGKVETEAF
>TRBV4-2|TRBJ2-1|18
ASSQEPPMLAGAFYNEQF